This record looks at one T cell receptor (beta chain) sequence and its context. The antigen is unknown. Thyroid surgery had not been preceded by any treatment in any patient. This entry comes from a study of metastatic and nonmetastatic thyroid tumors. Across the study: Repertoire comparison spanned blood and tumor or nodule tissue of malignant and benign thyroid patients.

The CDR3 loop spans 11 amino acids. V was cut by 1 base and J by 4 bases, with 2 bases left in between. Under the authors' procedure: Across clinicopathological groups, CDR3 differences served as the basis for building a distant-metastasis classifier for papillary thyroid cancer. Via MiXCR, TCRdb re-called the PCR reads. These V and J calls are TCRdb output, not the study's own analysis. The sample contains about 21,000 clones, about a sixth of which appear only once. The study's findings and limits: As reported, TCR beta diversity in blood and tumor was significantly higher in malignant thyroid tumors than in benign nodules.

The sequencing sample was made of blood. The clonotype comes from a male donor with papillary thyroid cancer or a benign thyroid nodule (not recorded which). Some clones in this sample may be carry-over from other donors' samples. The V and J genes are TRBV12-3 or TRBV12-4 and TRBJ2-7; D uncertain. The CDR3: CASSLGYEQYV. CDR3 nucleotides: TGTGCCAGCAGTTTAGGGTACGAGCAGTACGTC.